This T cell receptor beta chain is drawn from a study of blood T cell repertoires in COVID-19. About the study: Italy, Spain and the United States were the sources of the convalescent and acute COVID-19 samples. Sample material is recorded as cDNA or gDNA derived from T cells, B-cell-depleted T cells, or PBMCs.

Sequencing was performed with immunoSEQ multiplex PCR; in TCRdb, only in-frame clones are kept and a portion is missing. The table shows some 160,000 clones, with roughly 80% occurring only once. The CDR3 loop spans 16 amino acids. Germline CDR1 reads SGHDT; CDR2 reads YYEEEE. Trimming left V 6 bases short and J 1 base short, with 18 bases between. The source is a man aged 45-60 years with active or convalescent COVID-19. V gene TRBV5-6 combines with J gene TRBJ2-3; the D gene is possibly TRBD2 (6 bases). Sequenced: peripheral blood. CDR3 bases: TGTGCCAGCAACACATTGATGCGGGACGGCACAGATACGCAGTATTTT. As protein: CASNTLMRDGTDTQYF.